The 5 T cell receptor beta chains in this list originate from one sample, sequenced in a study of blood T cells in healthy people across ages. Sample-barcoded 5' priming and a J-beta primer mix drove a second PCR of 7 to 11 cycles. TCRdb reprocessed the 5' RACE reads with MiXCR, giving one entry per CDR3 protein. The sample shows about 760,000 distinct CDR3 sequences, just under 25% of them seen only once. This same sample was also taken into another study, of T cells of mothers and their children.

The sample comprised blood. The receptor set was obtained from a boy aged 5-17 years in good health.

The V call is TRBV4-1, the J call TRBJ1-1, with unresolved D. The CDR3 totals 14 residues. Trimming stripped 4 bases from V and 1 base from J, with 10 bases between. In germline, CDR1 is MGHRA, CDR2 YSYEKL. CDR3 in amino acids: CASSLQVENTEAFF. In DNA form, the CDR3 reads TGCGCCAGCAGCCTCCAGGTAGAGAACACTGAAGCTTTCTTT.

This chain joins TRBV20-1 and TRBJ2-1; D unclear. This CDR3 is 12 amino acids long. CDR1 is DFQATT and CDR2 is SNEGSKA in the germline V gene (reference sequence). V was clipped by 4 bases and J by 7 bases, with 11 bases between them. The CDR3 DNA reads as TGCAGTGCTAACCCCATGCGAAATGAGCAGTTCTTC. Translated: CSANPMRNEQFF.

V gene TRBV7-8 combines with J gene TRBJ2-3; TRBD1 or TRBD2 may be the D gene (5 bases each). Germline CDR1 is SGHVS and CDR2 is FQNEAQ. The V gene lost 5 bases and the J gene lost 5 bases, with 17 bases spanning the gap. CDR3 length: 15 residues. CDR3 in amino acids: CASSPLEGQEDTQYF. The CDR3, as DNA: TGTGCCAGCAGCCCGTTAGAGGGGCAAGAAGATACGCAGTATTTT.

This clonotype showed up just a few times. The chain couples TRBV29-1 to TRBJ2-7, with 12 bases aligning to TRBD1. The V gene's germline CDR1 is SQVTM and CDR2 ANQGSEA. Trimming cost V 3 bases and J 3 bases; bases outside gene matches: 6. This CDR3 region has 15 residues. The chain's CDR3 is CSVDNRDRGHYEQYF. In DNA, the CDR3 is TGCAGCGTTGACAATCGGGACAGGGGGCACTACGAGCAGTACTTC.

J is TRBJ2-6 and V is TRBV12-3 or TRBV12-4; D remains ambiguous. The CDR3 consists of 15 residues. The ends were cut back, 4 bases at V and 3 bases at J, with 10 bases in the middle. The CDR3: CASSSPYVGANVLTF. The CDR3, as DNA: TGTGCCAGCAGTTCCCCCTACGTTGGGGCCAACGTCCTGACTTTC.